This T cell receptor beta chain was found in a study of T cells in Graves' hyperthyroidism and ophthalmopathy. Each diagnosis drew on symptoms, thyroxine, TRAb, thyroid ultrasound and orbital computed tomography findings. RNA transcripts served as the template for amplifying TCR beta CDR3 regions. The primer set for the first-round RT-PCR of the TCR CDR3 was HTBI. TCRdb reprocessed the multiplex PCR reads via MiXCR and lists one record per CDR3 protein. The top ten hold 16% of the sample, which has 690,000 or so distinct CDR3 sequences, roughly a sixth seen once. CDR1 and CDR2 from the germline V gene are MNHEY and SMNVEV (reference sequence). Trimming removed 6 bases at V and 4 bases at J, with 15 bases between. The CDR3 extends over 15 amino acids. This clonotype occurred many times.

The rearrangement uses TRBV27 and TRBJ1-4, with D possibly TRBD1 on 6 matching bases. The TCR sequence derives from a woman in her fifties or sixties with Graves' hyperthyroidism that later progressed to Graves' ophthalmopathy. The sample comprised blood. CDR3 region: CASSYGTTDNEKLFF. The CDR3 nucleotides read TGTGCCAGCAGCTACGGGACAACCGATAATGAAAAACTGTTTTTT. Drawing the rest from reference TRBV27 and TRBJ1-4, the complete variable domain is EAQVTQNPRYLITVTGKKLTVTCSQNMNHEYMSWYRQDPGLGLRQIYYSMNVEVTDKGDVPEGYKVSRKEKRNFPLILESPSPNQTSLYFCASSYGTTDNEKLFFGSGTQLSVL.